This T cell receptor beta chain was sequenced for a study of T cell repertoires in cytomegalovirus infection. Each CDR3 protein is one row after TCRdb ran MiXCR on the reads. The data show about 310,000 distinct CDR3 sequences, 20% to 25% seen once. As for this clonotype: Its specificity is not known.

This clonotype was obtained from a human donor in good health (CMV status not recorded). Some clones in this sample may be carry-over from other donors' samples. This specimen consisted of cultured PBMCs, obtained from culture after CMV antigen stimulation.

DNA for the CDR3: TGCAGTGCTGGGACTAGCGGGAGTTTCGGCCAGGGCTCCTACAATGAGCAGTTCTTC. The encoded protein is CSAGTSGSFGQGSYNEQFF. The chain has TRBV20-1 and TRBJ2-1; 14 positions match TRBD2. Germline assignment: CDR1 DFQATT and CDR2 SNEGSKA (reference sequence). After removal of 5 bases from V and 0 bases from J, the junction contained 12 bases not matched to a gene. CDR3 length equals 19 residues.